What follows is one TCR beta chain and its context. The antigen is not known. The method was immunoSEQ multiplex PCR; TCRdb's version includes in-frame clones alone and lacks a portion of them. Here the sample spans 500,000 or so clones, approximately 94% being singletons. This entry is derived from a study of shared clonotypes between healthy human individuals. General study points: The researchers took only blood, and tissue repertoires probably look different.

This CDR3 has 14 amino acids. V gave up 9 bases and J gave up 0 bases, with 12 bases separating them. Germline V gene sequence: CDR1 LNHDA, CDR2 SQIVND (reference sequence). The TCR comes from a young woman in good health. The J gene is TRBJ1-3, the V gene TRBV19; D remains unclear. The sequenced material came from naive CD4+ T cells sorted from blood. Subset described: CD45RA+ positively selected. In DNA form, the CDR3 reads TGTGCCAGCTACAGTCACGACTCTGGAAACACCATATATTTT. This codes for CASYSHDSGNTIYF.